This T cell receptor beta chain is drawn from a study of blood T cell repertoires in COVID-19. Study information: Sites across the United States, Italy and Spain contributed samples from acute and convalescent COVID-19. The cDNA or gDNA used as material had been derived from T cells, B-cell-depleted T cells, or PBMCs.

Trimming stripped 4 bases from V and 3 bases from J, with 16 bases between. Looked up from germline, CDR1 is SGHDT and CDR2 is YYEEEE. The CDR3 extends over 15 amino acids. Source study methods: Estimation of nucleated cell counts was performed using reference gene primer amplification. Measured with immunoSEQ multiplex PCR; TCRdb has only the in-frame clones, and not every one. V and J calls and clone size are as listed in that table; D and trimming were resolved from the DNA. The table has about 180,000 clones, 82% seen once; the top ten hold around 8%. This receptor was identified in a woman in her sixties or seventies with acute or convalescent COVID-19. J is TRBJ1-1 and V is TRBV5-6, with D perhaps TRBD1 (6 bases). The sequenced material came from peripheral blood. This chain's CDR3 is CASSRQGWGDTEAFF. CDR3 sequence (DNA): TGTGCCAGCAGCAGGCAGGGGTGGGGAGACACTGAAGCTTTCTTT.